The 28 T cell receptor beta chains in this list originate from one sample, sequenced in a study of human T cells and chemical hapten exposure. TCRdb used MiXCR to reprocess the RACE reads, holding one entry per CDR3 protein. Here the sample spans more than 100,000 distinct CDR3 sequences, about 13% being singletons. Time point of the sample: pre-sensitization, week 0. Regarding treatment: therapeutic diphenylcyclopropenone sensitization with weekly scalp DPC. This material consisted of whole blood, taken in connection with sensitization to the hapten diphenylcyclopropenone (DPC). These receptors came from a woman aged 18 to 35 with alopecia areata. Some clones in this sample may be carry-over from other donors' samples.

J is TRBJ1-3 and V is TRBV7-6, with TRBD1 as a possible D gene (5 bases). The V end lost 1 base, the J end lost 0 bases, and 13 bases lay between the germline ends. This CDR3 contains 17 residues. CDR1 is SGHVS and CDR2 is FNYEAQ in the germline V gene. CDR3 amino acids: CASSLEAPGGSGNTIYF. Written as DNA, the CDR3 is TGTGCCAGCAGCTTAGAAGCCCCGGGGGGCTCTGGAAACACCATATATTTT.

The V call is TRBV12-3 or TRBV12-4, the J call TRBJ2-6; 8 positions match TRBD2. Trimming at V came to 7 bases and at J to 0 bases, leaving 17 bases not matched to a gene. The CDR3 has 20 amino acids. The CDR3 reads CASTLVPGLGSNSGANVLTF. As DNA, the CDR3 is TGTGCCAGCACCTTAGTCCCGGGACTAGGGAGTAACTCTGGGGCCAACGTCCTGACTTTC.

This clonotype was found a few times. The J gene is TRBJ2-5, the V gene TRBV27; D remains unclear. This CDR3 has 13 residues. The V end was cut by 8 bases, the J end by 2 bases, with 12 bases between. Germline CDR1 and CDR2: MNHEY and SMNVEV (reference sequence). The CDR3 DNA reads as TGTGCCAGCGGCAAACCGCTACAAGAGACCCAGTACTTC. Protein sequence: CASGKPLQETQYF.

There are a few counts of this clonotype. The gene calls are TRBV3-1 and TRBJ2-7; D not resolved. The CDR3 contains 13 residues. Trimming took off 6 bases at V and 1 base at J, with 10 bases between the two ends. Germline lookup yields CDR1 LGHDT and CDR2 YNNKEL (reference sequence). CDR3 region: CASSQDVSYEQYF. DNA of the CDR3: TGTGCCAGCAGTCAGGACGTTTCCTACGAGCAGTACTTC.

As for this clonotype: Its ends do not fully match the called genes, so a read error is possible. The chain uses TRBV29-1 and TRBJ2-4; 8 bases align to TRBD1. This CDR3 is 11 amino acids long. The germline CDR1 and CDR2 sequences are SQVTM and ANQGSEA. CDR3 DNA: TGCAGCGTTTCAGGGGGCTTGGACCAGGACTTC. This encodes CSVSGGLDQDF.

This clonotype was recorded many times. The J gene is TRBJ2-7, the V gene TRBV20-1, with a possible D match to TRBD2 (7 bases). In germline, CDR1 is DFQATT, CDR2 SNEGSKA (reference sequence). With 5 bases removed from V and 0 bases from J, the gap between germline ends came to 17 bases. The CDR3 length is 15 residues. The CDR3 reads CSAGRIGGASYEQYF. CDR3 nucleotides: TGCAGTGCTGGTCGGATAGGGGGGGCCTCCTACGAGCAGTACTTC.

The sample holds a few counts of this clonotype. The chain employs TRBV12-3 or TRBV12-4 and TRBJ2-7, with 8 bases that match TRBD2. The CDR3 sequence is 15 residues long. Trimming at V came to 3 bases and at J to 5 bases, leaving 9 bases not matched to a gene. CDR3 sequence reads: CASSFSRGALDEQYF. CDR3 DNA: TGTGCCAGCAGTTTCTCGCGGGGGGCCCTGGACGAGCAGTACTTC.

Ten or more counts support this clonotype. The genes are TRBV7-6 and TRBJ1-5; D unresolved. CDR1 is SGHVS, CDR2 FNYEAQ, per germline. V lost 8 bases and J 1 base, leaving 12 bases between the germline ends. The length of the CDR3 is 14 residues. CDR3 loop: CASGPGSSNQPQHF. CDR3 bases: TGTGCCAGCGGTCCGGGTTCAAGCAATCAGCCCCAGCATTTT.

This clonotype was counted only a few times. The V and J genes are TRBV20-1 and TRBJ2-4, with D possibly matching TRBD2 (5 bases). The CDR3 is 14 residues long. The V gene lost 5 bases and the J gene lost 2 bases, with 13 bases spanning the gap. Germline V lookup: CDR1 DFQATT, CDR2 SNEGSKA (reference sequence). The CDR3 nucleotides read TGCAGTGCTTCCCGGGTAGCGACCAAAAACATTCAGTACTTC. It specifies CSASRVATKNIQYF.

This clonotype has ten or more counts. V gene TRBV7-6 combines with J gene TRBJ2-7, with D unclear. The V end lost 1 base, the J end lost 1 base, and 11 bases lay between the germline ends. Germline V CDR1 and CDR2: SGHVS, FNYEAQ. The CDR3 has 15 amino acids. The CDR3 sequence is CASSLGPGRSYEQYF. CDR3 bases: TGTGCCAGCAGCTTAGGGCCCGGCCGATCCTACGAGCAGTACTTC.

About this clonotype itself: A much bigger clone sits one base away, suggesting this may be a read error. The V gene is TRBV28, the J gene TRBJ2-6; D call uncertain. The CDR3 is 16 amino acids. Germline CDR1 is MDHEN and CDR2 is SYDVKM. V lost 3 bases and J lost 0, with 9 bases in between. This CDR3 is CASSFTKFSGANVLTF. The CDR3 DNA follows: TGTGCCAGCAGTTTTACAAAGTTCTCTGGGGCCAACGTCCTGACTTTC.

This clonotype showed up just a few times. The V call is TRBV4-1, the J call TRBJ2-7; the D gene could be TRBD1 or TRBD2 (5 bases each). The ends were cut back, 4 bases at V and 3 bases at J, with 22 bases in the middle. CDR3 size: 17 residues. Germline values: CDR1 MGHRA, CDR2 YSYEKL. The CDR3 reads CASSLIAGDLSVYEQYF. CDR3 DNA sequence: TGCGCCAGCAGCCTAATTGCCGGGGACCTTTCGGTCTACGAGCAGTACTTC.

This chain uses TRBV5-1 with TRBJ1-3; D uncertain. Germline assignment: CDR1 SGHRS and CDR2 YFSETQ. V was clipped by 5 bases and J by 0 bases, with 15 bases between them. The CDR3 has 16 amino acids. CDR3 nucleotides: TGCGCCAGCAGTCTGGAGCGGCTGAGCTCTGGAAACACCATATATTTT. The encoded protein is CASSLERLSSGNTIYF.

The V gene is TRBV20-1, the J gene TRBJ2-7; 8 bases map to TRBD2. Looked up from germline, CDR1 is DFQATT and CDR2 is SNEGSKA (reference sequence). The CDR3 runs 14 residues. With V trimmed by 6 bases and J by 3 bases, 10 bases remained unmatched. CDR3 in amino acids: CSAHRAGARYEQYF. In DNA, the CDR3 is TGCAGTGCCCATCGAGCGGGGGCCCGCTACGAGCAGTACTTC.

V is TRBV19 and J is TRBJ1-5; 9 bases are shared with TRBD1. The CDR3 is 15 residues long. The J segment lost 6 bases and the V segment lost 7 bases, leaving 10 bases of the junction unmatched. The germline gives CDR1 LNHDA, CDR2 SQIVND (reference sequence). The CDR3 nucleotides read TGTGCCAGTAACTCCCCCGACAGGGGGGGTCAGCCCCAGCATTTT. Translating gives CASNSPDRGGQPQHF.

Only a few counts were recorded for this clonotype. The chain links TRBV12-3 or TRBV12-4 to TRBJ1-2; D may be TRBD1 (5 bases). This CDR3 comprises 12 residues. V was pared by 6 bases and J by 4 bases, with 9 bases between. CDR3 loop: CASSGAAYGYTF. In DNA form, the CDR3 reads TGTGCCAGCAGCGGGGCGGCCTATGGCTACACCTTC.

This clonotype was counted only a few times. V gene TRBV20-1 combines with J gene TRBJ2-7, with D perhaps matching TRBD1 (5 bases). Per germline, CDR1 DFQATT and CDR2 SNEGSKA (reference sequence). The CDR3 sequence is 15 residues long. Trimming took off 0 bases at V and 1 base at J, with 13 bases between the two ends. CDR3 in amino acids: CSARDTRDLSYEQYF. The CDR3 region has the DNA TGCAGTGCTAGAGATACCAGGGATCTATCCTACGAGCAGTACTTC.

CDR3 in amino acids: CASSYGGTRTDTQYF. The CDR3, as DNA: TGTGCCAGCAGTTACGGGGGGACGCGCACAGATACGCAGTATTTT. The chain combines TRBV6-6 with TRBJ2-3; perhaps TRBD2 as D (6 bases). The ends were cut back, 2 bases at V and 1 base at J, with 10 bases in the middle. The CDR3 runs to 15 residues. Germline V gene data show CDR1 as MNHNY and CDR2 as SVGAGI (reference sequence).

The V call is TRBV11-1, the J call TRBJ2-1, with 13 bases identical to TRBD2. J was trimmed by 6 bases and V by 5 bases; bases with no gene match: 7. CDR1 is SGHAT, CDR2 FQDESV, per germline (reference sequence). CDR3 length equals 16 residues. The CDR3 coding sequence is TGTGCCAGCAGCCTACGGACTAGCGGGAGAGCCAATGAGCAGTTCTTC. It codes for CASSLRTSGRANEQFF.

The chain carries TRBV10-3 and TRBJ1-6; 8 bases are a match to TRBD1. CDR1 and CDR2 (germline): ENHRY, SYGVKD. V dropped 0 bases and J dropped 10; count of bases not matched to a gene: 5. This CDR3 comprises 15 residues. Here the CDR3 reads CAISESTGGGSPLHF. CDR3 nucleotide sequence: TGTGCCATCAGTGAGTCTACAGGGGGAGGATCACCCCTCCACTTT.

There are many counts of this clonotype. V and J are TRBV28 and TRBJ1-5; D remains ambiguous. V lost 8 bases and J lost 11, with 10 bases in between. CDR1 and CDR2 (germline): MDHEN, SYDVKM. This CDR3 has 10 amino acids. The CDR3: CASAGRAQHF. Written as DNA, the CDR3 is TGTGCCAGCGCTGGTCGGGCCCAGCATTTT.

This clonotype was picked up many times. This chain joins TRBV7-2 and TRBJ2-3; the D gene is possibly TRBD2 (5 bases). Germline loops: CDR1 SGHTA, CDR2 FQGNSA. Between the trimmed V and J ends, which lost 1 base and 0 bases, there was a span of 8 bases. The CDR3 spans 15 residues. The CDR3 is CASSLVGVSTDTQYF. The CDR3 nucleotides are TGTGCCAGCAGCTTAGTCGGGGTCAGCACAGATACGCAGTATTTT.

The sample holds one count of this clonotype. A much larger clone lies one base from this, so it may be a read error. No conserved phenylalanine or tryptophan ends this CDR3, so it is likely a read error. V usage is TRBV7-3 and J usage is TRBJ2-3, with 14 positions matching TRBD2. CDR1 and CDR2 from the germline V gene are SGHTA and FQGTGA. The CDR3 covers 18 residues. The V segment lost 6 bases and the J segment 6 bases; nucleotides outside the gene matches: 14. DNA of the CDR3: TGTGCCAGCAGTCCGGCCGGGACTAGCGGGGGCAGGGTGGATACGCAGTATTCT. This codes for CASSPAGTSGGRVDTQYS.

This clonotype has just a few counts. The rearrangement links TRBV27 to TRBJ1-1, with 8 bases aligning to TRBD1. Trimming cost V 3 bases and J 0 bases; bases outside gene matches: 3. CDR1 MNHEY and CDR2 SMNVEV come from the germline V gene (reference sequence). CDR3 size: 15 residues. As DNA, the CDR3 is TGTGCCAGCAGTTTTTTGGACAGGGTGAACACTGAAGCTTTCTTT. Protein product: CASSFLDRVNTEAFF.

This clonotype was observed a handful of times. The chain is built from TRBV10-3 and TRBJ2-7, with D possibly called TRBD1 or TRBD2 (6 bases each). CDR3 length equals 15 residues. CDR1 and CDR2 (germline): ENHRY, SYGVKD. V lost 4 bases, J lost 2 bases, and 15 bases lay in between. The CDR3 coding sequence is TGTGCCATCAGTGTAGGCAGGGGAGGTACCTACGAGCAGTACTTC. It yields the protein CAISVGRGGTYEQYF.

V and J are TRBV15 and TRBJ2-5, with unresolved D. Looked up from germline, CDR1 is LNHNV and CDR2 is YYDKDF (reference sequence). The ends were cut back, 0 bases at V and 2 bases at J, with 13 bases in the middle. The CDR3 totals 16 residues. CDR3 coding DNA: TGTGCCACCAGCAGAGATTTGCGGAGCCCTCAAGAGACCCAGTACTTC. Its translation is CATSRDLRSPQETQYF.

The chain carries TRBV6-1 and TRBJ2-3; D is unclear. The CDR3 totals 13 residues. V was shortened by 2 bases and J by 1 base, with 4 bases between the two germline ends. Looked up from germline, CDR1 is MNHNS and CDR2 is SASEGT. CDR3 bases: TGTGCCAGCAGTGAATGGGGCACAGATACGCAGTATTTT. Encoded protein: CASSEWGTDTQYF.

This clonotype was recorded many times. This chain joins TRBV20-1 and TRBJ1-2, with D unclear. Germline V lookup: CDR1 DFQATT, CDR2 SNEGSKA (reference sequence). Trimming pared 8 bases from V and 2 bases from J, leaving 12 bases between. The CDR3 has 12 residues. CDR3 region: CSITQSNYGYTF. The CDR3 nucleotides read TGCAGTATCACACAGTCGAACTATGGCTACACCTTC.